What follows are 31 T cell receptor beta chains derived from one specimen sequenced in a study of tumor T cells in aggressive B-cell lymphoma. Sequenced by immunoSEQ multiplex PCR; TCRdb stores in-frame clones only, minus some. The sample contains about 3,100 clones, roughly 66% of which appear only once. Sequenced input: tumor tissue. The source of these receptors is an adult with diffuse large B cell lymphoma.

The CDR3 spells CASRSGQSSYEQYF. CDR3 nucleotides: TGTGCCAGCAGAAGCGGACAGAGCTCCTACGAGCAGTACTTC. The V and J genes are TRBV2 and TRBJ2-7; D is possibly TRBD1 (6 bases). The CDR3 sequence is 14 residues long. Germline V gene sequence: CDR1 SNHLY, CDR2 FYNNEI. The V end was cut by 6 bases, the J end by 0 bases, with 12 bases between.

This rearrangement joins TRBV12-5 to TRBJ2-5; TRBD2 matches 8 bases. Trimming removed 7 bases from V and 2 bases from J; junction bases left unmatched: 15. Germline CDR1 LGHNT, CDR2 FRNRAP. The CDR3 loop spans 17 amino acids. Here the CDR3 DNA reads TGTGCTAGTGCCCGAGGGGCTAGCGGGTTTGGGCAAGAGACCCAGTACTTC. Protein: CASARGASGFGQETQYF.

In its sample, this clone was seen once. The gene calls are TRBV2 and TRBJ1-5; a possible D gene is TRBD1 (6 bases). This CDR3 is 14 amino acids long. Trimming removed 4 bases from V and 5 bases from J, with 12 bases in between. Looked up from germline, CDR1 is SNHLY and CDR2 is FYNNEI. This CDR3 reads CASSATGVDQPQHF. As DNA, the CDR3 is TGTGCCAGCAGTGCGACAGGAGTCGATCAGCCCCAGCATTTT.

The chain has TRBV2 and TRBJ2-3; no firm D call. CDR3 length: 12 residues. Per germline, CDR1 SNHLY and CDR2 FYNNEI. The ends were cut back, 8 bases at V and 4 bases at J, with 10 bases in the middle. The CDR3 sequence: CASSGDSDTQYF. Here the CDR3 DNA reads TGTGCCAGCTCAGGCGATTCAGATACGCAGTATTTT.

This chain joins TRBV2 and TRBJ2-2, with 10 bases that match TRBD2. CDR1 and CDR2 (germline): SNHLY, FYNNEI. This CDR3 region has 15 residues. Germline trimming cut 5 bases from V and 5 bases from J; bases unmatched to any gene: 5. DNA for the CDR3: TGTGCCAGCAGTTCTAGCGGGAGACGAACCGGGGAGCTGTTTTTT. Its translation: CASSSSGRRTGELFF.

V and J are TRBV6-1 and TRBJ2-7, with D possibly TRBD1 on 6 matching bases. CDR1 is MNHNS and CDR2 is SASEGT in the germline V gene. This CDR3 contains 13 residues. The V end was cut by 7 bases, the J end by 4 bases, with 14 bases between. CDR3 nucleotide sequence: TGTGCCAGCATAGAGACAGGAGAATACGAGCAGTACTTC. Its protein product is CASIETGEYEQYF.

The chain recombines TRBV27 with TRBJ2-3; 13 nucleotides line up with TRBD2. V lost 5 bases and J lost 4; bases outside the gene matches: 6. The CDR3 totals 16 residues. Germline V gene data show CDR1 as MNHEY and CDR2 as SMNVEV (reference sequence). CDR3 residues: CASSPRTSGSSDTQYF. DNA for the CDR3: TGTGCCAGCAGTCCAAGGACTAGCGGGAGTTCAGATACGCAGTATTTT.

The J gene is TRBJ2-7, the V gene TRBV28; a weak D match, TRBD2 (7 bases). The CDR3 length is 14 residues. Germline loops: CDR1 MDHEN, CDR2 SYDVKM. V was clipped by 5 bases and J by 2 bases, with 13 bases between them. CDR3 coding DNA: TGTGCCAGCAGTAGGGGGGGGCCCACCTACGAGCAGTACTTC. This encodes CASSRGGPTYEQYF.

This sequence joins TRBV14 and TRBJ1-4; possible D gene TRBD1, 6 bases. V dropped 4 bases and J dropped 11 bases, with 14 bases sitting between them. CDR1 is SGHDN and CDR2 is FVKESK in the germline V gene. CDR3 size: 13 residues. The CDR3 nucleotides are TGTGCCAGCAGCCCCAGACAAGGGGGTAAACTGTTTTTT. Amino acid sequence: CASSPRQGGKLFF.

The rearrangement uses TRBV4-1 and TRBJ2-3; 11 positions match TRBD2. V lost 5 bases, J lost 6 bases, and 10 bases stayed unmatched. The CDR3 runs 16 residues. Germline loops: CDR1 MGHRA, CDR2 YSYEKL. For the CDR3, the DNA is TGCGCCAGCAGCTCGAGATTAGCGGGAGGGGTGGATACGCAGTATTTT. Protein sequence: CASSSRLAGGVDTQYF.

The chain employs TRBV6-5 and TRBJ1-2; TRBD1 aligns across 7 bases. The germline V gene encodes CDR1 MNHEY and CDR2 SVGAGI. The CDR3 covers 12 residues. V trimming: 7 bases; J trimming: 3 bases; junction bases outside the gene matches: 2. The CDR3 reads CASTGTDYGYTF. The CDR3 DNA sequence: TGTGCCAGCACCGGGACAGACTATGGCTACACCTTC.

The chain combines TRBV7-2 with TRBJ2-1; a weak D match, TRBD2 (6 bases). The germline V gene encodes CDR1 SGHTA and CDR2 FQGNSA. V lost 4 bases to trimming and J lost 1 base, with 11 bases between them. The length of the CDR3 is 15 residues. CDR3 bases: TGTGCCAGCAGCTACACCGGGACTTCCTACAATGAGCAGTTCTTC. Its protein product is CASSYTGTSYNEQFF.

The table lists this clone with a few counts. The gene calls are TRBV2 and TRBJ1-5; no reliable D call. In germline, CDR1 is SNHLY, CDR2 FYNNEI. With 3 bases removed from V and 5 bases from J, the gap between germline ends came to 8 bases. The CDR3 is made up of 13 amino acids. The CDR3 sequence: CASSEGRYQPQHF. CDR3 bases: TGTGCCAGCAGTGAGGGCAGGTATCAGCCCCAGCATTTT.

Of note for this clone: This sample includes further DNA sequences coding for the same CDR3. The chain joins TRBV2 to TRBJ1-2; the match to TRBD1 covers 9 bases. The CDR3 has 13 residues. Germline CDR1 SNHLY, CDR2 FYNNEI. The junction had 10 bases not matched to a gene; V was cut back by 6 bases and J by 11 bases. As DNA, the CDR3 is TGTGCCAGCAGATCACAGGGGGCGCGTGGTTACACCTTC. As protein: CASRSQGARGYTF. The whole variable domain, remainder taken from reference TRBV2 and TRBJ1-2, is EPEVTQTPSHQVTQMGQEVILRCVPISNHLYFYWYRQILGQKVEFLVSFYNNEISEKSEIFDDQFSVERPDGSNFTLKIRSTKLEDSAMYFCASRSQGARGYTFGSGTRLTVV.

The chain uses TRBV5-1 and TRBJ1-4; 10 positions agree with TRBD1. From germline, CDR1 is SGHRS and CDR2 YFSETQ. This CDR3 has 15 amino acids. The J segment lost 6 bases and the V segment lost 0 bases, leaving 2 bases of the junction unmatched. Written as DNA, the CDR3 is TGCGCCAGCAGCTTGGCCGGGACAGGGGATGAAAAACTGTTTTTT. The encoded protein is CASSLAGTGDEKLFF.

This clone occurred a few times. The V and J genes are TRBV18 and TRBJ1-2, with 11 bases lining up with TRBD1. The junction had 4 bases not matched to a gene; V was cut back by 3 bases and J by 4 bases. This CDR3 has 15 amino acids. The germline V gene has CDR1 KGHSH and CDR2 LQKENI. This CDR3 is CASSPWTGGLYGYTF. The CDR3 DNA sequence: TGTGCCAGCTCACCTTGGACAGGGGGCCTCTATGGCTACACCTTC. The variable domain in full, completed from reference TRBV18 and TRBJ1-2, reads NAGVMQNPRHLVRRRGQEARLRCSPMKGHSHVYWYRQLPEEGLKFMVYLQKENIIDESGMPKERFSAEFPKEGPSILRIQQVVRGDSAAYFCASSPWTGGLYGYTFGSGTRLTVV.

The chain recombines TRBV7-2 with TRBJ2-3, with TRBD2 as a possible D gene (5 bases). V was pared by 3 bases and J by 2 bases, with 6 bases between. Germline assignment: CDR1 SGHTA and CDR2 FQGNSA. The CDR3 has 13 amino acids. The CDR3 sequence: CASSFGITDTQYF. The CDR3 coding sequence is TGTGCCAGCAGCTTCGGGATCACAGATACGCAGTATTTT. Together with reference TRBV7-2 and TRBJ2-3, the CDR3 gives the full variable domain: GAGVSQSPSNKVTEKGKDVELRCDPISGHTALYWYRQSLGQGLEFLIYFQGNSAPDKSGLPSDRFSAERTGGSVSTLTIQRTQQEDSAVYLCASSFGITDTQYFGPGTRLTVL.

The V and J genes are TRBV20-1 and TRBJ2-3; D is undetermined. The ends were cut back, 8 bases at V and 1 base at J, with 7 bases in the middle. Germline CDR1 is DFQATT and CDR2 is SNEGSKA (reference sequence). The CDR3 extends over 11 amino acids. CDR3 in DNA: TGCAGTACTGAGGGCACAGATACGCAGTATTTT. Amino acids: CSTEGTDTQYF.

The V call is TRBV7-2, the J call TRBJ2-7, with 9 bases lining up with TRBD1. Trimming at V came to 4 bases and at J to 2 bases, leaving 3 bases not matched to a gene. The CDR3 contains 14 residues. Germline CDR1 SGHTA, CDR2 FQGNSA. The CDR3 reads CASSWGQGPYEQYF. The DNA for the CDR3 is TGTGCCAGCAGCTGGGGACAGGGCCCCTACGAGCAGTACTTC.

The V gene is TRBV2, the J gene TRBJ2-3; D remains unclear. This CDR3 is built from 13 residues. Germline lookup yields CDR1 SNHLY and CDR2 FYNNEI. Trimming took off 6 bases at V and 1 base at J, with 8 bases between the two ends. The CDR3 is CASRRPGTDTQYF. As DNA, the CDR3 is TGTGCCAGCAGGCGGCCCGGCACAGATACGCAGTATTTT.

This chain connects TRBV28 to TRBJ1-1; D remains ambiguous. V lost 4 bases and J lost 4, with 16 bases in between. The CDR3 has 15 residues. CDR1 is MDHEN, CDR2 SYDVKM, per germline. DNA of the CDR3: TGTGCCAGCAGTTCCCAATTGTGGGGAGCCACTGAAGCTTTCTTT. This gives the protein CASSSQLWGATEAFF.

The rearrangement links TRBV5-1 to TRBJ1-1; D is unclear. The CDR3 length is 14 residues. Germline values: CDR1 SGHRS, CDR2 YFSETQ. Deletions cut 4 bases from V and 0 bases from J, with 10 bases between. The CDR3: CASSADTLNTEAFF. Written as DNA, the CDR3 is TGCGCCAGCAGCGCAGACACATTGAACACTGAAGCTTTCTTT.

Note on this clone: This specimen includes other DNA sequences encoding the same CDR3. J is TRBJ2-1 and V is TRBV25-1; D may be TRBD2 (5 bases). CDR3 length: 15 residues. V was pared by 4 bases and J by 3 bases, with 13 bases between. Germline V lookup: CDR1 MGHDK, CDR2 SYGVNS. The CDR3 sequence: CASSGSPTSYNEQFF. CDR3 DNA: TGTGCCAGCAGTGGGTCCCCAACTAGCTACAATGAGCAGTTCTTC.

The CDR3 here is CASSPGTGGAEQYF. The CDR3 DNA follows: TGTGCCAGCTCACCCGGCACAGGGGGCGCCGAGCAGTACTTC. V is TRBV18 and J is TRBJ2-7; 9 positions agree with TRBD1. Per germline, CDR1 KGHSH and CDR2 LQKENI. CDR3 size: 14 residues. The ends lost 3 bases at V and 6 bases at J; junction bases unmatched: 6.

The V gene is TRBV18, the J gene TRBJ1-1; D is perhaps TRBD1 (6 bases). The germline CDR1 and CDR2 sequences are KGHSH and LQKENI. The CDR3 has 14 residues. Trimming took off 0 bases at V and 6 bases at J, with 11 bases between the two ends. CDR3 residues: CASSPPRGAAEAFF. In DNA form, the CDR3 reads TGTGCCAGCTCACCACCCAGGGGAGCAGCTGAAGCTTTCTTT.

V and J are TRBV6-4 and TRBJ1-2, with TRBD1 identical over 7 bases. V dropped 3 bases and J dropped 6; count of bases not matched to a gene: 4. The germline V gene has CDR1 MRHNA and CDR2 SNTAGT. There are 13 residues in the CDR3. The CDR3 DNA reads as TGTGCCAGCAGTGAGGACAGGCAGAATGGCTACACCTTC. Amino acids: CASSEDRQNGYTF.

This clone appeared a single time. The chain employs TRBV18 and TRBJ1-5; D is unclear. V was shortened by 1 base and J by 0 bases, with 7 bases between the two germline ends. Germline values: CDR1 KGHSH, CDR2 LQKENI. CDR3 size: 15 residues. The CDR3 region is CASSPRPYSNQPQHF. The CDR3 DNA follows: TGTGCCAGCTCACCACGGCCTTATAGCAATCAGCCCCAGCATTTT.

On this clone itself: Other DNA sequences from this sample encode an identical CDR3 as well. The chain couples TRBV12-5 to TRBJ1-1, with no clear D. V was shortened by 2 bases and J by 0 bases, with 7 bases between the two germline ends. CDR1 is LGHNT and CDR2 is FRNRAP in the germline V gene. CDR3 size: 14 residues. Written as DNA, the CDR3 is TGTGCTAGTGGTTTGTTTCCAGTGAACACTGAAGCTTTCTTT. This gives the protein CASGLFPVNTEAFF. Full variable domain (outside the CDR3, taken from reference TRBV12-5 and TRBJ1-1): DARVTQTPRHKVTEMGQEVTMRCQPILGHNTVFWYRQTMMQGLELLAYFRNRAPLDDSGMPKDRFSAEMPDATLATLKIQPSEPRDSAVYFCASGLFPVNTEAFFGQGTRLTVV.

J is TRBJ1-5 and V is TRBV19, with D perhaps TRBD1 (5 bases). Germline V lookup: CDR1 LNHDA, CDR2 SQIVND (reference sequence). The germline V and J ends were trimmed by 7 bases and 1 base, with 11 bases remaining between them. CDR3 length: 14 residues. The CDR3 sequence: CASTGGGSNQPQHF. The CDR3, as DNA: TGTGCCAGTACGGGGGGAGGCAGCAATCAGCCCCAGCATTTT.

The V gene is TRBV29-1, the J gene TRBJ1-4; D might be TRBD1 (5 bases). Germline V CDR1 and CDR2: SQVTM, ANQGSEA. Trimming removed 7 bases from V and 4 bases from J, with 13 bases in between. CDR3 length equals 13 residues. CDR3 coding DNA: TGCAGCGCCCTGGGGGGGTTTAATGAAAAACTGTTTTTT. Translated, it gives CSALGGFNEKLFF. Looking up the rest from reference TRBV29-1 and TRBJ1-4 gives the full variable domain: SAVISQKPSRDICQRGTSLTIQCQVDSQVTMMFWYRQQPGQSLTLIATANQGSEATYESGFVIDKFPISRPNLTFSTLTVSNMSPEDSSIYLCSALGGFNEKLFFGSGTQLSVL.

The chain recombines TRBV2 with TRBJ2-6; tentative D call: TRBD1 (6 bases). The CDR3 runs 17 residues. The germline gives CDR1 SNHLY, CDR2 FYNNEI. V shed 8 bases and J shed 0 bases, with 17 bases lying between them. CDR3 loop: CASFTGLGSSGANVLTF. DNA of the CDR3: TGTGCCAGCTTTACAGGGTTGGGGAGCTCTGGGGCCAACGTCCTGACTTTC.